The text below deals with one TCR beta chain. This clonotype was counted ten times or more. The antigen it recognizes is unknown. No base quality values were provided; no much bigger clone lies one nucleotide off. The receptor library was made with RT-PCR. The sequencer listed for this sample is Illumina HiSeq 2500. The public sequencing data were trimmed at Q25 with fastp and processed into clonotypes with MiXCR by TCRdb, which kept only in-frame beta chains. Identical CDR3 proteins give one entry, which carries the most common genes and DNA. A total of 650,000 to 850,000 distinct CDR3 sequences appear in this sample, 14% of them only once. 5.5% to 7% of the sample goes to the ten largest clones. The data are from a study of response to subunit inactivated influenza vaccine (dated by TCRdb to the late 2010s). Describing the broader study: To follow how T cells responded to a trivalent subunit inactivated influenza vaccine, the researchers relied on deep quantitative profiling of the T cell receptor repertoire.

Overall study results and their limits: According to the authors, only a limited number of new T cells may be recruited by each seasonal influenza vaccination.

This clonotype was sampled from a man in his fifties or sixties who received an inactivated influenza vaccine. Donor details come from another sample of the same person, matched by shared clones. Sequenced material: PBMCs from blood, taken approximately 15 days before vaccination.

Here the CDR3 is given as CASSLVPRFDEQFF. The DNA sequence is TGTGCCAGCAGCTTAGTACCCAGGTTCGATGAGCAGTTCTTC. The V and J segments used are TRBV7-2 and TRBJ2-1, with the D gene not clear enough to name. Sequences SGHTA (CDR1) and FQGNSA (CDR2) are obtained from the germline V gene. The CDR3 spans 14 residues, from the cysteine through the phenylalanine. Left in the record is the CDR3 DNA by itself, 42 bases read in frame from the first base. The V end loses 1 base and the J end loses 8 bases, and a stretch of 12 bases separates them.